The 12 T cell receptor beta chains given below trace back to one sample, sequenced in a study of human T cells and chemical hapten exposure. Time point defined: patch test 1, 2 weeks after DPC sensitization. Treatment here: therapeutic diphenylcyclopropenone sensitization with weekly scalp DPC. MiXCR, applied by TCRdb to the RACE reads, yields one record per CDR3 protein. In the table there are about 380,000 distinct CDR3 sequences, 4.8% of which are singletons. Sequenced here: whole blood, sampled in connection with sensitization to the hapten diphenylcyclopropenone (DPC). These receptors were taken from a woman between 50 and 59 years old with alopecia areata. Some clones in this sample may be carry-over from other donors' samples.

Ten or more counts support this clonotype. The J gene is TRBJ1-1, the V gene TRBV29-1, with 12 bases fitting TRBD1. Germline V gene sequence: CDR1 SQVTM, CDR2 ANQGSEA. There are 12 residues in the CDR3. The V segment lost 5 bases and the J segment 10 bases; nucleotides outside the gene matches: 5. The CDR3: CSVKGQGAGAFF. The CDR3 nucleotides are TGCAGCGTTAAGGGACAGGGGGCTGGAGCTTTCTTT.

This clonotype has a count of ten or more. The chain recombines TRBV27 with TRBJ1-1; D is unclear. V gave up 5 bases and J gave up 5 bases, with 15 bases separating them. Germline lookup yields CDR1 MNHEY and CDR2 SMNVEV (reference sequence). CDR3 size: 14 residues. The CDR3 DNA is TGTGCCAGCAGTGTAACCTCCCCAGCGACTGAAGCTTTCTTT. Amino acid sequence: CASSVTSPATEAFF.

The chain uses TRBV7-9 and TRBJ1-2; D remains ambiguous. There are 16 residues in the CDR3. CDR1 and CDR2 from the germline V gene are SEHNR and FQNEAQ (reference sequence). Trimming removed 1 base at V and 2 bases at J, with 14 bases between. CDR3 residues: CASSLGSLSGNYGYTF. CDR3 in DNA: TGTGCCAGCAGCTTAGGCTCTCTCTCGGGGAACTATGGCTACACCTTC.

The rearrangement uses TRBV6-1 and TRBJ2-3; no firm D call. The CDR3 has 9 residues. Germline lookup yields CDR1 MNHNS and CDR2 SASEGT. Here the CDR3 DNA reads TGTGCTCTAGCAGATACGCAGTATTTT. Protein sequence: CALADTQYF.

The V call is TRBV20-1, the J call TRBJ1-2; 7 nucleotides line up with TRBD1. Germline lookup yields CDR1 DFQATT and CDR2 SNEGSKA (reference sequence). The V and J ends lost 5 bases and 2 bases, in that order; junction bases with no gene match: 11. The CDR3 loop spans 15 amino acids. The DNA for the CDR3 is TGCAGTGCTCAAAAGCCCCAGGGGGGGAACTATGGCTACACCTTC. Translation: CSAQKPQGGNYGYTF.

This clonotype was seen at least ten times. The chain carries TRBV4-2 and TRBJ2-3, with a tentative D call TRBD1 (6 bases). Trimming pared 4 bases from V and 0 bases from J, leaving 11 bases between. CDR1 and CDR2 from the germline V gene are LGHNA and YNFKEQ. CDR3 size: 15 residues. The CDR3 region has the DNA TGTGCCAGCAGCCCAGGGGTGGCTAGCACAGATACGCAGTATTTT. It codes for CASSPGVASTDTQYF.

This chain uses TRBV12-2 with TRBJ2-2; TRBD2 is the table's D call, not checked against the DNA. TRBV12-2 is designated a pseudogene. This CDR3 comprises 20 residues. CDR3: CASRLARPGALHANTGELFF. The CDR3 region has the DNA TGTGCAAGTCGCTTAGCGCGGCCAGGGGCCCTTCACGCGAACACCGGGGAGCTGTTTTTT.

The CDR3 reads CASSYRGYYTEAFF. CDR3 sequence (DNA): TGCGCCAGCAGCTACCGGGGTTACTACACTGAAGCTTTCTTT. V is TRBV5-1 and J is TRBJ1-1; D not certain. CDR1 is SGHRS and CDR2 is YFSETQ in the germline V gene. Trimming took off 3 bases at V and 3 bases at J, with 12 bases between the two ends. CDR3 length: 14 amino acids. The entire variable domain, with the rest obtained from reference TRBV5-1 and TRBJ1-1, is as follows: KAGVTQTPRYLIKTRGQQVTLSCSPISGHRSVSWYQQTPGQGLQFLFEYFSETQRNKGNFPGRFSGRQFSNSRSEMNVSTLELGDSALYLCASSYRGYYTEAFFGQGTRLTVV.

This clonotype was seen ten or more times. The chain couples TRBV18 to TRBJ2-3; D remains unclear. V lost 1 base, J lost 2 bases, and 13 bases lay in between. This CDR3 has 16 amino acids. Per germline, CDR1 KGHSH and CDR2 LQKENI. This chain's CDR3 is CASSPLQEAFTDTQYF. DNA for the CDR3: TGTGCCAGCTCACCACTCCAGGAAGCCTTCACAGATACGCAGTATTTT.

The gene calls are TRBV9 and TRBJ2-3, with 8 positions matching TRBD2. V lost 0 bases and J lost 6; bases outside the gene matches: 9. The germline V gene has CDR1 SGDLS and CDR2 YYNGEE. This CDR3 spans 16 amino acids. Written as DNA, the CDR3 is TGTGCCAGCAGCGTAGGCGGAGCGGGAGTTGGGGATACGCAGTATTTT. Amino acid sequence: CASSVGGAGVGDTQYF. The complete variable domain, with remaining parts taken from reference TRBV9 and TRBJ2-3, reads DSGVTQTPKHLITATGQRVTLRCSPRSGDLSVYWYQQSLDQGLQFLIQYYNGEERAKGNILERFSAQQFPDLHSELNLSSLELGDSALYFCASSVGGAGVGDTQYFGPGTRLTVL.

In its sample, this clonotype was seen many times. This chain connects TRBV21-1 to TRBJ2-2; TRBD1 reflects the table's D call only, with no check against the DNA. TRBV21-1 represents a pseudogene. The CDR3 sequence is 16 residues long. DNA for the CDR3: TGTGCCAGCAGCAAAGACTCGGGGCCGAACACCGGGGAGCTGTTTTTT. Amino acid sequence: CASSKDSGPNTGELFF.

This clonotype was seen more than once but under ten times. This chain connects TRBV5-1 to TRBJ2-3, with D perhaps matching TRBD1 (6 bases). Germline CDR1 SGHRS, CDR2 YFSETQ. Trimming took off 4 bases at V and 0 bases at J, with 18 bases between the two ends. The CDR3 spans 17 residues. CDR3 amino acids: CASSHEGVTPSTDTQYF. The CDR3 DNA reads TGCGCCAGCAGCCACGAGGGGGTGACCCCTAGCACAGATACGCAGTATTTT.